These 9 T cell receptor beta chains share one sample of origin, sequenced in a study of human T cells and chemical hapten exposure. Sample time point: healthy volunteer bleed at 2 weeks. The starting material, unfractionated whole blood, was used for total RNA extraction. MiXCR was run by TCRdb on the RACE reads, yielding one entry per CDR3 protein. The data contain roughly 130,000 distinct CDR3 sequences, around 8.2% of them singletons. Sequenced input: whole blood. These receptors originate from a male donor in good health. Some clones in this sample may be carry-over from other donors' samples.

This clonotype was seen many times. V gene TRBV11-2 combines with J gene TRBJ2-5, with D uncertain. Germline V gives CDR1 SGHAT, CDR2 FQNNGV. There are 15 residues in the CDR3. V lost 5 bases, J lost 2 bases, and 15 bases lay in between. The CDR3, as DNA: TGTGCCAGCAGCCAGGCCTTGACCGCTCAAGAGACCCAGTACTTC. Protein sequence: CASSQALTAQETQYF.

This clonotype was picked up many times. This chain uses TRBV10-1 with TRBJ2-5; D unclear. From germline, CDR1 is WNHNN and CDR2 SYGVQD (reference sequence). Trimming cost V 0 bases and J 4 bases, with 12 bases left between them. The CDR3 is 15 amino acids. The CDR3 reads CASSESSWAIETQYF. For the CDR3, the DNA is TGCGCCAGCAGTGAGTCATCCTGGGCCATAGAGACCCAGTACTTC.

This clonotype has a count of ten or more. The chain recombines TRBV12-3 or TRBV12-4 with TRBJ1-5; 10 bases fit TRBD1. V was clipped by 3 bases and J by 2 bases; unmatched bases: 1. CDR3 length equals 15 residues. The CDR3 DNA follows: TGTGCCAGCAGTTTTGGACAGGGGGGCAATCAGCCCCAGCATTTT. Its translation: CASSFGQGGNQPQHF.

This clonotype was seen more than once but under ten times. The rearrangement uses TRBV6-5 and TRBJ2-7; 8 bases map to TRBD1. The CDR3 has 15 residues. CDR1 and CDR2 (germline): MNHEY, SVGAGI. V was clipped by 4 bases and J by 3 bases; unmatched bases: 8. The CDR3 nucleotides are TGTGCCAGCAGTTTTGACAGGGGCGCCCTCTACGAGCAGTACTTC. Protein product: CASSFDRGALYEQYF.

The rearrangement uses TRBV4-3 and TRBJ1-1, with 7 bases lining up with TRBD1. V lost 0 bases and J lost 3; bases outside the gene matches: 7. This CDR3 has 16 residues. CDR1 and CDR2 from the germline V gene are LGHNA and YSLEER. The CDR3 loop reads CASSQDHGQDHTEAFF. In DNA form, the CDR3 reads TGCGCCAGCAGCCAAGATCATGGACAGGACCACACTGAAGCTTTCTTT.

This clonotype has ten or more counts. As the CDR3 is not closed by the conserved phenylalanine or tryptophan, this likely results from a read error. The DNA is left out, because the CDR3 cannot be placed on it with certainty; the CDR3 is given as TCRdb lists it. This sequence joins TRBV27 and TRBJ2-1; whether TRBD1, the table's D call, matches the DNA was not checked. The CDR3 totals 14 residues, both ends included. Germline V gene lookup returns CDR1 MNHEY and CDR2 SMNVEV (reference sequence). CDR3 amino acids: CASSAQIRGGILVI.

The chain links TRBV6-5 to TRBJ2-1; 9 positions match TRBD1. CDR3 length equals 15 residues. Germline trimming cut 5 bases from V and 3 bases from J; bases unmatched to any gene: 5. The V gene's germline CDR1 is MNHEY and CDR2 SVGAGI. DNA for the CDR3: TGTGCCAGCAGTATACCGGGACAGGGCTACAATGAGCAGTTCTTC. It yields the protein CASSIPGQGYNEQFF.

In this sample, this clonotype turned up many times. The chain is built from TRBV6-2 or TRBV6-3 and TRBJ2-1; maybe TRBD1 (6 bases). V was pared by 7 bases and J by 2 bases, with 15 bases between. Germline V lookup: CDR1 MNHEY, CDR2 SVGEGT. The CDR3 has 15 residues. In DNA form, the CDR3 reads TGTGCCAGCATCCGAGGGGGTGCCCCCTACAATGAGCAGTTCTTC. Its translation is CASIRGGAPYNEQFF.

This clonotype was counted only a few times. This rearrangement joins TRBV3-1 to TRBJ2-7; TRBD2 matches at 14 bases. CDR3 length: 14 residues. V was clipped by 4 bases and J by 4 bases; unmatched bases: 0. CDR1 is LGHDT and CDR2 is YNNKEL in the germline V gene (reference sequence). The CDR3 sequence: CASSRTSGRYEQYF. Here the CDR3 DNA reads TGTGCCAGCAGCCGGACTAGCGGGAGGTACGAGCAGTACTTC.